The T cell receptor beta chain under discussion was sequenced for a study of CD8 T cells in Susac syndrome. Findings of the study overall: As the study acknowledged, the number of individuals who were part of its TCR sequencing and HLA analysis was relatively small. Clonal expansion was missing from Susac syndrome CD4+ T cell repertoires.

A word on this clonotype: Its target is unknown.

From blood CD8+ and CD4+ T cells, the TCR beta chain was sequenced. RNA in amounts of roughly 0.5 to 1 ug was reverse transcribed with random hexamers. TCR beta CDR3 was amplified by immunoSEQ multiplex PCR. This amplification extended across 54 Vbeta and 13 Jbeta segments. In TCRdb, the immunoSEQ multiplex PCR reads were re-called with MiXCR into one record per CDR3 protein. Found here are fewer than 200,000 distinct CDR3 sequences, about 91% of them singletons; the top ten hold approximately 0.09%. Germline CDR1 reads DFQATT; CDR2 reads SNEGSKA (reference sequence). The V end was cut by 4 bases, the J end by 2 bases, with 20 bases between. The CDR3 length is 16 residues.

Sequences were obtained from CD4+ T cells from PBMCs. V usage is TRBV20-1 and J usage is TRBJ2-5; perhaps TRBD2 as D (6 bases). The origin of this receptor is a human donor with Susac syndrome. The CDR3 nucleotides are TGCAGTGCTAAAGGGGTCTCTAGCGTGTTACAAGAGACCCAGTACTTC. This codes for CSAKGVSSVLQETQYF.